This paragraph reports one T cell receptor beta chain. Sequencing used cDNA as its template, made by extracting RNA and reverse transcribing it. Assay: immunoSEQ multiplex PCR; the TCRdb copy retains only in-frame clones and omits some. The data show around 250,000 clones, 67% seen once. Sorting of CD4+ and CD8+ T cells was performed on PBMCs. This entry is derived from a study of CD8+ T cells in alopecia areata. Study-wide background: Tofacitinib was given for 6 to 18 months, then stopped for 6 months.

V shed 5 bases and J 4 bases; nucleotides not matched to a gene: 4. The CDR3 length is 14 residues. The germline CDR1 and CDR2 sequences are SGHAT and FQNNGV. Material: CD4+ T cells sorted from blood, obtained at week 0. This sequence joins TRBV11-2 and TRBJ2-2; 7 bases line up with TRBD1. The TCR comes from a human donor with alopecia areata. CDR3 protein: CASSQDRTTGELFF. The CDR3 bases are TGTGCCAGCAGCCAGGACAGGACCACCGGGGAGCTGTTTTTT.